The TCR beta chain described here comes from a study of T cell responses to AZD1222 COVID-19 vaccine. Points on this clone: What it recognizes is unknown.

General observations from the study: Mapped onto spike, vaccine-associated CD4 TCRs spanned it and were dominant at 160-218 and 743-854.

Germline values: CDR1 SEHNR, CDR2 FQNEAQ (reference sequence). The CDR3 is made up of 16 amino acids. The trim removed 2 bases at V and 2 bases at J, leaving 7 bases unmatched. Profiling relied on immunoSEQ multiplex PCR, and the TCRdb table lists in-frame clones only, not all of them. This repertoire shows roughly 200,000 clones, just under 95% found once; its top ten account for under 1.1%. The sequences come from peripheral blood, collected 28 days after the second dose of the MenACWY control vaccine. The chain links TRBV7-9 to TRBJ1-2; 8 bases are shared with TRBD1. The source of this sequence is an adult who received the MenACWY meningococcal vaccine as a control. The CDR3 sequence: CASSLPGQGRNYGYTF. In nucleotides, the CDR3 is TGTGCCAGCAGCTTACCCGGACAGGGCCGGAACTATGGCTACACCTTC. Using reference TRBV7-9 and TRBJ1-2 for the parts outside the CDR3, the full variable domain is DTGVSQNPRHKITKRGQNVTFRCDPISEHNRLYWYRQTLGQGPEFLTYFQNEAQLEKSRLLSDRFSAERPKGSFSTLEIQRTEQGDSAMYLCASSLPGQGRNYGYTFGSGTRLTVV.